This entry lists 31 T cell receptor beta chains sequenced from one sample in a study of T cell responses to AZD1222 COVID-19 vaccine (dated by TCRdb to about 2021). The protocol used for the library was the immunoSEQ multiplex PCR assay. The source is immuneACCESS, and TCRdb retained only in-frame sequences with V and J called. Part of the clones is not carried over; for the studies checked, unresolved V genes explain less than half of this, and the remainder is unexplained. The sample records about 55,000 clones, approximately 88% of which are singletons. The ten largest clones represent about 2% of the sample. The time point label here, explained by the study, means: baseline before first vaccination. Source: peripheral blood, taken on day 0 of AZD1222 vaccination. The receptors originated from an adult in good health.

V usage is TRBV28 and J usage is TRBJ1-2; the D is unclear. The germline CDR1 and CDR2 sequences are MDHEN and SYDVKM. V was cut by 3 bases and J by 5 bases, with 22 bases left in between. The CDR3 length is 17 residues. The CDR3 loop reads CASSFGGPTRRRYGYTF. As DNA, the CDR3 is TGTGCCAGCAGTTTCGGTGGGCCGACCCGACGGCGGTATGGCTACACCTTC.

The chain combines TRBV19 with TRBJ2-1; D uncertain. The CDR3 runs to 16 residues. Germline CDR1 and CDR2: LNHDA and SQIVND (reference sequence). The V end was cut by 2 bases, the J end by 0 bases, with 11 bases between. The CDR3 protein is CASSIQIASSYNEQFF. The CDR3 nucleotides read TGTGCCAGTAGTATACAGATAGCCAGCTCCTACAATGAGCAGTTCTTC.

In this sample, this clone turned up once. V usage is TRBV28 and J usage is TRBJ2-1, with D perhaps TRBD1 or TRBD2 (6 bases each). Trimming cost V 1 base and J 10 bases, with 14 bases left between them. CDR1 MDHEN and CDR2 SYDVKM come from the germline V gene. The CDR3 consists of 14 residues. The CDR3 DNA reads as TGTGCCAGCAGTTTATTCCGGGAGAGGGGGGAGCAGTTCTTC. Its protein is CASSLFRERGEQFF.

The chain uses TRBV19 and TRBJ1-5; D unresolved. Germline assignment: CDR1 LNHDA and CDR2 SQIVND (reference sequence). The CDR3 has 13 amino acids. V gave up 5 bases and J gave up 1 base, with 6 bases separating them. CDR3 loop: CASSGESNQPQHF. The CDR3 DNA reads as TGTGCCAGTAGTGGAGAGAGCAATCAGCCCCAGCATTTT.

This clone came up once. The chain is built from TRBV18 and TRBJ2-7; 7 bases map to TRBD1. The CDR3 has 13 residues. V lost 3 bases, J lost 5 bases, and 4 bases stayed unmatched. Germline V gene sequence: CDR1 KGHSH, CDR2 LQKENI. The CDR3 loop is CASSPITGDEQYF. The CDR3 region has the DNA TGTGCCAGCTCACCGATCACAGGGGACGAGCAGTACTTC.

A few counts support this clone. This specimen includes other DNA sequences encoding the same CDR3. The chain carries TRBV11-2 and TRBJ2-7; TRBD1 matches at 12 bases. Germline V gene lookup returns CDR1 SGHAT and CDR2 FQNNGV. V dropped 5 bases and J dropped 1; count of bases not matched to a gene: 3. The CDR3 totals 15 residues. The CDR3 is CASSPGQGASYEQYF. The DNA of the CDR3 is TGTGCCAGCAGCCCGGGACAGGGGGCTTCCTACGAGCAGTACTTC.

This chain links TRBV29-1 with TRBJ1-2, with D unclear. V was shortened by 4 bases and J by 4 bases, with 10 bases between the two germline ends. The CDR3 sequence is 12 residues long. CDR1 is SQVTM and CDR2 is ANQGSEA in the germline V gene. The CDR3 sequence: CSVADGRYGYTF. In DNA form, the CDR3 reads TGCAGCGTTGCTGACGGACGCTATGGCTACACCTTC.

The chain has TRBV11-2 and TRBJ2-7; perhaps TRBD2 as D (5 bases). V gave up 1 base and J gave up 5 bases, with 15 bases separating them. Per germline, CDR1 SGHAT and CDR2 FQNNGV. This CDR3 contains 15 residues. CDR3 bases: TGTGCCAGCAGCTTAGGGACTCTAGGGCGAGACGAGCAGTACTTC. This encodes CASSLGTLGRDEQYF.

DNA of the CDR3: TGTGCCAGCAGGGGACTTAATCAGCCCCAGCATTTT. Translation: CASRGLNQPQHF. This chain joins TRBV28 and TRBJ1-5, with D possibly being TRBD1 (5 bases). Germline loops: CDR1 MDHEN, CDR2 SYDVKM. This CDR3 has 12 amino acids. Trimming took 6 bases from V and 4 from J, leaving 7 bases between them.

V and J are TRBV7-9 and TRBJ2-2; TRBD1 agrees at 10 bases. This CDR3 is 15 amino acids long. Losses at the gene ends were 5 bases for V and 4 bases for J; bases not matched to a gene: 4. CDR1 and CDR2 (germline): SEHNR, FQNEAQ (reference sequence). CDR3 DNA: TGTGCCAGCAGCCCCGGGACAGGGGCCACCGGGGAGCTGTTTTTT. It specifies CASSPGTGATGELFF.

The J gene is TRBJ2-1, the V gene TRBV7-9; D possibly uses TRBD1 or TRBD2 (5 bases each). V shed 6 bases and J shed 5 bases, with 14 bases lying between them. The CDR3 totals 14 residues. Looked up from germline, CDR1 is SEHNR and CDR2 is FQNEAQ (reference sequence). The chain's CDR3 is CASSRGFGDNEQFF. As DNA, the CDR3 is TGTGCCAGCAGTCGGGGCTTCGGGGACAATGAGCAGTTCTTC.

The V call is TRBV19, the J call TRBJ2-5; TRBD2 agrees at 7 bases. The V and J ends lost 6 bases and 5 bases, in that order; junction bases with no gene match: 12. CDR3 size: 15 residues. Germline V lookup: CDR1 LNHDA, CDR2 SQIVND (reference sequence). CDR3 region: CASSPGRGEVETQYF. In nucleotides, the CDR3 is TGTGCCAGTAGCCCAGGACGGGGGGAGGTGGAGACCCAGTACTTC.

The rearrangement joins TRBV6-6 to TRBJ2-1; no firm D call. The CDR3 has 14 amino acids. Germline V CDR1 and CDR2: MNHNY, SVGAGI (reference sequence). Trimming took off 0 bases at V and 4 bases at J, with 7 bases between the two ends. The CDR3 region is CASSYSGSYNEQFF. DNA of the CDR3: TGTGCCAGCAGTTACTCGGGTTCTTACAATGAGCAGTTCTTC.

The chain is built from TRBV6-5 and TRBJ1-3, with D unclear. V was cut by 11 bases and J by 2 bases, with 10 bases left in between. The CDR3 is made up of 12 amino acids. Germline assignment: CDR1 MNHEY and CDR2 SVGAGI. The CDR3 bases are TGTGCCGCTTCCGGTGCTGGAAACACCATATATTTT. Protein: CAASGAGNTIYF.

For the CDR3, the DNA is TGTGCCAGCAGTGAAGAGGCTAGCGCAAACTCCTACAATGAGCAGTTCTTC. Protein: CASSEEASANSYNEQFF. The chain recombines TRBV2 with TRBJ2-1, with D possibly TRBD2 on 6 matching bases. Trimming took off 1 base at V and 0 bases at J, with 13 bases between the two ends. CDR1 is SNHLY, CDR2 FYNNEI, per germline. The CDR3 spans 17 residues.

The chain links TRBV19 to TRBJ2-5; D unresolved. Germline CDR1 and CDR2: LNHDA and SQIVND (reference sequence). This CDR3 spans 13 amino acids. V shed 5 bases and J shed 4 bases, with 11 bases lying between them. The CDR3 DNA is TGTGCCAGTAGTCCCGTCTTAGGAGAGACCCAGTACTTC. Translating gives CASSPVLGETQYF. The full variable domain, its missing parts supplied by reference TRBV19 and TRBJ2-5, is DGGITQSPKYLFRKEGQNVTLSCEQNLNHDAMYWYRQDPGQGLRLIYYSQIVNDFQKGDIAEGYSVSREKKESFPLTVTSAQKNPTAFYLCASSPVLGETQYFGPGTRLLVL.

The rearrangement joins TRBV29-1 to TRBJ2-7, with a tentative D call TRBD2 (6 bases). V was shortened by 4 bases and J by 1 base, with 11 bases between the two germline ends. CDR1 and CDR2 (germline): SQVTM, ANQGSEA. The CDR3 sequence is 13 residues long. In DNA, the CDR3 is TGCAGCGTTGGTGGGGAGGCATCCTACGAGCAGTACTTC. The encoded protein is CSVGGEASYEQYF.

The V call is TRBV19, the J call TRBJ1-5, with a tentative D call TRBD1 (5 bases). Looked up from germline, CDR1 is LNHDA and CDR2 is SQIVND (reference sequence). The V gene lost 4 bases and the J gene lost 10 bases, with 23 bases spanning the gap. The CDR3 is made up of 16 amino acids. CDR3 nucleotides: TGTGCCAGTAGTACGACCCCGGGACGGGCCGGGGGACCCCAGCATTTT. It is translated as CASSTTPGRAGGPQHF.

V gene TRBV3-1 (or the pseudogene TRBV3-2) combines with J gene TRBJ2-2; D is undetermined. The germline gives CDR1 LGHDT, CDR2 YNNKEL (reference sequence). The ends were cut back, 6 bases at V and 6 bases at J, with 17 bases in the middle. The CDR3 is 15 residues long. CDR3 sequence (DNA): TGTGCCAGCAGGTCTCTCGGACCCGCGTCCGGGGAGCTGTTTTTT. Translated, it gives CASRSLGPASGELFF.

The rearrangement links TRBV28 to TRBJ2-6, with no clear D. Looked up from germline, CDR1 is MDHEN and CDR2 is SYDVKM. Trimming removed 4 bases at V and 3 bases at J, with 10 bases between. The CDR3 is 15 amino acids. CDR3 nucleotide sequence: TGTGCCAGCAGTTCCCCGGTCGTTGGGGCCAACGTCCTGACTTTC. It encodes CASSSPVVGANVLTF. The full variable domain, in which reference TRBV28 and TRBJ2-6 provide the parts outside the CDR3, is DVKVTQSSRYLVKRTGEKVFLECVQDMDHENMFWYRQDPGLGLRLIYFSYDVKMKEKGDIPEGYSVSREKKERFSLILESASTNQTSMYLCASSSPVVGANVLTFGAGSRLTVL.

The genes are TRBV13 and TRBJ2-1; TRBD2 matches at 9 bases. Looked up from germline, CDR1 is PRHDT and CDR2 is FYEKMQ (reference sequence). The CDR3 is 17 residues long. The J segment lost 14 bases and the V segment lost 0 bases, leaving 17 bases of the junction unmatched. The CDR3: CASSLGAGGAGGLREFF. CDR3 DNA sequence: TGTGCCAGCAGCTTAGGTGCCGGTGGGGCGGGAGGGTTGAGGGAGTTCTTC.

This clone was recorded once. The rearrangement links TRBV9 to TRBJ2-5, with D possibly TRBD2 on 5 matching bases. From germline, CDR1 is SGDLS and CDR2 YYNGEE. V was trimmed by 0 bases and J by 5 bases, leaving 11 bases between them. This CDR3 has 14 amino acids. The CDR3 loop reads CASSVAGRKETQYF. In DNA form, the CDR3 reads TGTGCCAGCAGCGTAGCGGGGAGAAAGGAGACCCAGTACTTC. Combining the CDR3 with reference TRBV9 and TRBJ2-5 gives the whole variable domain DSGVTQTPKHLITATGQRVTLRCSPRSGDLSVYWYQQSLDQGLQFLIQYYNGEERAKGNILERFSAQQFPDLHSELNLSSLELGDSALYFCASSVAGRKETQYFGPGTRLLVL.

This clone was counted only a few times. The chain couples TRBV20-1 to TRBJ1-1, with unresolved D. The CDR3 totals 11 residues. V was shortened by 5 bases and J by 6 bases, with 10 bases between the two germline ends. Germline-derived CDR1 and CDR2 are DFQATT and SNEGSKA (reference sequence). The CDR3 DNA is TGCAGTGCTGCCGGGTTTTCTGAAGCTTTCTTT. Translated: CSAAGFSEAFF.

The genes are TRBV3-1 (or the pseudogene TRBV3-2) and TRBJ1-4; a possible D gene is TRBD1 (6 bases). Trimming stripped 1 base from V and 2 bases from J, with 11 bases between. The CDR3 is made up of 16 amino acids. CDR1 is LGHDT, CDR2 YNNKEL, per germline (reference sequence). The CDR3 protein is CASSQAWGLTNEKLFF. In nucleotides, the CDR3 is TGTGCCAGCAGCCAAGCCTGGGGGCTGACTAATGAAAAACTGTTTTTT.

This CDR3 is CASSLKLSWARDRGEQYF. In DNA, the CDR3 is TGTGCCAGCAGCTTAAAGTTGAGCTGGGCCCGGGACAGAGGCGAGCAGTACTTC. This sequence joins TRBV11-2 and TRBJ2-7, with 7 bases aligning to TRBD1. J gave up 6 bases and V 2 bases, and 19 bases lay outside the gene matches. The CDR3 has 18 amino acids. Germline V gene sequence: CDR1 SGHAT, CDR2 FQNNGV.

Details on this clone: Other DNA sequences from this sample encode an identical CDR3 as well. This chain links TRBV5-1 with TRBJ2-1; 7 nucleotides match TRBD1. V was clipped by 4 bases and J by 0 bases; unmatched bases: 4. The CDR3 length is 15 residues. CDR1 and CDR2 (germline): SGHRS, YFSETQ. The DNA for the CDR3 is TGCGCCAGCAGCCGGGGACAGAGCTCCTACAATGAGCAGTTCTTC. This translates into CASSRGQSSYNEQFF.

This chain joins TRBV30 and TRBJ2-3; 7 nucleotides agree with TRBD1. V was pared by 6 bases and J by 1 base, with 7 bases of the junction left unmatched. The V gene's germline CDR1 is GTSNPN and CDR2 SVGIG (reference sequence). The CDR3 contains 14 residues. DNA for the CDR3: TGTGCCTGTTTGACAGGGAGTGGCACAGATACGCAGTATTTT. It codes for CACLTGSGTDTQYF.

V is TRBV2 and J is TRBJ1-2; 7 bases line up with TRBD1. In germline, CDR1 is SNHLY, CDR2 FYNNEI. The CDR3 loop spans 15 amino acids. The ends lost 2 bases at V and 2 bases at J; junction bases unmatched: 5. The chain's CDR3 is CASSERGTDNYGYTF. The CDR3 DNA follows: TGTGCCAGCAGTGAACGCGGGACAGACAACTATGGCTACACCTTC.

This chain joins TRBV29-1 and TRBJ2-2; D is undetermined. CDR1 is SQVTM and CDR2 is ANQGSEA in the germline V gene. The CDR3 length is 16 residues. Trimming cost V 7 bases and J 1 base, with 19 bases left between them. CDR3 DNA sequence: TGCAGCGCCTCTCTCCTCCCGGCAGAGAACACCGGGGAGCTGTTTTTT. This codes for CSASLLPAENTGELFF.

This clone was seen a handful of times. CDR3 in DNA: TGTGCCACCAGCAGAGCTCAGGGCCGGTCTAACTATGGCTACACCTTC. As protein: CATSRAQGRSNYGYTF. The chain combines TRBV15 with TRBJ1-2; possibly TRBD1 for D (5 bases). The germline V gene has CDR1 LNHNV and CDR2 YYDKDF (reference sequence). The CDR3 has 16 residues. V dropped 1 base and J dropped 0 bases, with 12 bases sitting between them.

This chain uses TRBV19 with TRBJ2-2, with D possibly TRBD2 on 5 matching bases. CDR1 and CDR2 from the germline V gene are LNHDA and SQIVND (reference sequence). The CDR3 totals 14 residues. Trimming took 3 bases from V and 7 from J, leaving 12 bases between them. The CDR3 nucleotides are TGTGCCAGTAGTATGTTGCATGAGGGCGGGGAGCTGTTTTTT. Amino acids: CASSMLHEGGELFF.